The clone carrying this T cell receptor beta chain was seen just once. Its matching antigen is unknown. The sample belongs to a study of shared clonotypes between healthy human individuals. Study at large: A couple of women and a few men aged 18 to 49 served as donors. Study-level findings and limits: Represented diversity (both genetic and exposure-history) was limited by the small number of donors. Naive subsets, compared against memory subsets, generally had larger estimated richness values. It was observed that 5% to 6.5% of naive CD4 clonotypes were shared across a handful of donors.

This CDR3 has 14 residues. V trimming: 4 bases; J trimming: 6 bases; junction bases outside the gene matches: 5. Germline CDR1 reads SGHRS; CDR2 reads YFSETQ. The table came from immunoSEQ multiplex PCR; TCRdb's copy has only in-frame clones and leaves some out. The sample contains a few hundred thousand clones, 50% to 80% of which appear only once. The chain uses TRBV5-1 and TRBJ2-1; 9 bases align to TRBD2. This receptor was identified in a man aged 30 to 45 in good health. Sequenced sample: memory CD4+ T cells sorted from blood. Sample subset: CD45RA-negative fraction. The DNA of the CDR3 is TGCGCCAGCAGCATTGATAGCGGGAGCAATGAGCAGTTCTTC. This sequence encodes CASSIDSGSNEQFF. Combining the CDR3 with reference TRBV5-1 and TRBJ2-1 gives the whole variable domain KAGVTQTPRYLIKTRGQQVTLSCSPISGHRSVSWYQQTPGQGLQFLFEYFSETQRNKGNFPGRFSGRQFSNSRSEMNVSTLELGDSALYLCASSIDSGSNEQFFGPGTRLTVL.